This T cell receptor beta chain was recorded in a study of T cell responses to AZD1222 COVID-19 vaccine. CDR3 length equals 14 residues. Trimming took off 6 bases at V and 4 bases at J, with 15 bases between the two ends. Germline V gene lookup returns CDR1 MNHNS and CDR2 SASEGT. Sequenced by immunoSEQ multiplex PCR; TCRdb stores in-frame clones only, minus some. The sample carries 140,000 to 150,000 clones, roughly nine tenths recorded once. Notes on the study in general: Two doses of AZD1222 preceded a rise in Spike-specific TCR breadth and depth. Most donors were white British and more were female, and clonal diversity was possibly underestimated. Of spike-specific TCRs, nearly half reportedly target regions left unmutated in variants.

Comment on this clone: Its antigen remains unidentified.

This material consisted of peripheral blood, taken on day 0 of AZD1222 vaccination. This TCR was recovered from an adult in good health. The chain carries TRBV6-1 and TRBJ1-1, with D perhaps matching TRBD1 (5 bases). The CDR3 loop reads CASSLRGDGTEAFF. CDR3 sequence (DNA): TGTGCCAGCAGCTTGCGAGGGGACGGCACTGAAGCTTTCTTT.